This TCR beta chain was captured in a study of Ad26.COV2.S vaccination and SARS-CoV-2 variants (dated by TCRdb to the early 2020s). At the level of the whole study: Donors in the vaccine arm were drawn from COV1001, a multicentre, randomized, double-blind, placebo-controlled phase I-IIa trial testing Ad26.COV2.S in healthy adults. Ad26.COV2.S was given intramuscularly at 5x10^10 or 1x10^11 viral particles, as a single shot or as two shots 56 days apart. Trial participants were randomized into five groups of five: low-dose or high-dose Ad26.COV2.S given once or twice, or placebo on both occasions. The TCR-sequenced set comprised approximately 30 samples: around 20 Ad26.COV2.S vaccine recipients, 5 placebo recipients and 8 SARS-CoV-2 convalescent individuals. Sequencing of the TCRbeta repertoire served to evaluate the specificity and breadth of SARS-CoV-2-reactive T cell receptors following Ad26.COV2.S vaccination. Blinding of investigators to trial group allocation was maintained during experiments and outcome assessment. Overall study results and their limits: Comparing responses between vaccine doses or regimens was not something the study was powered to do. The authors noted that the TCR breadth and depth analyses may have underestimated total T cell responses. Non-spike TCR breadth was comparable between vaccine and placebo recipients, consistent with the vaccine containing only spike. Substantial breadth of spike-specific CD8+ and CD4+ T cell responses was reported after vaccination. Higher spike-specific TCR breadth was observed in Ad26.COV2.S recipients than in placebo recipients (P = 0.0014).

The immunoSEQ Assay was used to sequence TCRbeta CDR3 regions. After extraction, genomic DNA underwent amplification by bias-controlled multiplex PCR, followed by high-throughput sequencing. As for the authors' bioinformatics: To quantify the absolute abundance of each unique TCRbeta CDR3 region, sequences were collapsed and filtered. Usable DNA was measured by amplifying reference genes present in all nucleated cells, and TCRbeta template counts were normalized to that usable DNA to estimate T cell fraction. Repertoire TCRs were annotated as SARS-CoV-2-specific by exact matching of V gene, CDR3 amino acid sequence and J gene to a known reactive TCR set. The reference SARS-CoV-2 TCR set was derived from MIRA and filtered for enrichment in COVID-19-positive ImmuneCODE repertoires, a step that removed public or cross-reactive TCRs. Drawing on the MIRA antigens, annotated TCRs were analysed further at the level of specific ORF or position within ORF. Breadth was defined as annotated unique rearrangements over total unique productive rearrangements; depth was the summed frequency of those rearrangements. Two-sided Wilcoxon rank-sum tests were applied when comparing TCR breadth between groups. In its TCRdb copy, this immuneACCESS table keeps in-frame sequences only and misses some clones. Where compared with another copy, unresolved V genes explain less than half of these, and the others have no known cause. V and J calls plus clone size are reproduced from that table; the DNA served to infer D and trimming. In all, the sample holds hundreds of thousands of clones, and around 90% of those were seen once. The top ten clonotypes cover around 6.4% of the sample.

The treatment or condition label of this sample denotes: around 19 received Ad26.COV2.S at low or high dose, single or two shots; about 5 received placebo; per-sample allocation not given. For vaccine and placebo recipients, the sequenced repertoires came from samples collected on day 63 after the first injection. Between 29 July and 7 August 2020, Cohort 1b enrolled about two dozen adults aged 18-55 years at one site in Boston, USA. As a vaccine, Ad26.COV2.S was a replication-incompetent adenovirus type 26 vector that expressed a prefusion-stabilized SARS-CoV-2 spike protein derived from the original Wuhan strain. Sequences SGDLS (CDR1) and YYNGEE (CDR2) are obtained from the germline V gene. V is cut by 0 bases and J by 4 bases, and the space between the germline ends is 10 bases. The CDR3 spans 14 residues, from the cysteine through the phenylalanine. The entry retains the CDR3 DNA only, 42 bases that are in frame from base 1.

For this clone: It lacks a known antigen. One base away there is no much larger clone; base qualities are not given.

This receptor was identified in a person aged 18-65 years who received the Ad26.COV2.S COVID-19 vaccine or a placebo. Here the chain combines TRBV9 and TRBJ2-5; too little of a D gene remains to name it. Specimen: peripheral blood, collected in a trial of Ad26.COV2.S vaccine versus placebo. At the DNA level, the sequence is TGTGCCAGCAGCGTAGCTTTAAAGGGAGAGACCCAGTACTTC. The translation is CASSVALKGETQYF.